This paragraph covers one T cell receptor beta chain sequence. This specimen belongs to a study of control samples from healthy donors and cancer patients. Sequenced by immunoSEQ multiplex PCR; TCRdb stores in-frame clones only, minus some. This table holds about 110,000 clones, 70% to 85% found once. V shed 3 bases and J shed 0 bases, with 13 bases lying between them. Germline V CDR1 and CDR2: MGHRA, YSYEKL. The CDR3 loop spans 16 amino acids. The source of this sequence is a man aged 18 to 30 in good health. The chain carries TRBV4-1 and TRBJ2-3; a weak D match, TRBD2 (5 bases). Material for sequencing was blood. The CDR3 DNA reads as TGCGCCAGCAGCCAGGGAGACTACCACAGCACAGATACGCAGTATTTT. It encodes CASSQGDYHSTDTQYF.